This passage covers 20 T cell receptor beta chains from one sample sequenced in a study of shared clonotypes between healthy human individuals. Sequencing was performed with immunoSEQ multiplex PCR; in TCRdb, only in-frame clones are kept and a portion is missing. The sample shows under 600,000 clones, around 79% of them seen only once. The sample was PBMCs. The receptors derive from a middle-aged woman in good health. Some clones in this sample may be carry-over from other donors' samples.

The genes are TRBV5-4 and TRBJ2-2; 7 positions match TRBD1. Germline V CDR1 and CDR2: SGHNT, YYREEE (reference sequence). This CDR3 is built from 14 residues. With 4 bases clipped from V and 5 bases from J, the junction kept 5 bases outside the gene matches. CDR3: CASSPGQLTGELFF. The DNA of the CDR3 is TGTGCCAGCAGCCCGGGACAGCTAACCGGGGAGCTGTTTTTT.

This clone was detected only once. The chain links TRBV7-8 to TRBJ2-1, with TRBD2 matching 12 bases. CDR3 length: 14 amino acids. V trimming: 3 bases; J trimming: 9 bases; junction bases outside the gene matches: 3. The germline V gene encodes CDR1 SGHVS and CDR2 FQNEAQ. CDR3 amino acids: CASSFGLAGSEQFF. CDR3 nucleotide sequence: TGTGCCAGCAGCTTTGGACTAGCGGGATCTGAGCAGTTCTTC.

The J gene is TRBJ1-2, the V gene TRBV28; D uncertain. The length of the CDR3 is 14 residues. V shed 1 base and J shed 4 bases, with 10 bases lying between them. Germline V gene lookup returns CDR1 MDHEN and CDR2 SYDVKM. In nucleotides, the CDR3 is TGTGCCAGCAGTTTATATACAACCAGCTATGGCTACACCTTC. This encodes CASSLYTTSYGYTF.

This chain's CDR3 is CASSGGNSWAEQYF. In nucleotides, the CDR3 is TGTGCCAGCAGCGGTGGGAATAGCTGGGCCGAGCAGTACTTC. The chain has TRBV9 and TRBJ2-7; D is unclear. The V and J ends lost 3 bases and 6 bases respectively, with 16 bases between them. The germline gives CDR1 SGDLS, CDR2 YYNGEE. The CDR3 totals 14 residues. Based on the CDR3 plus reference TRBV9 and TRBJ2-7, the full variable domain is DSGVTQTPKHLITATGQRVTLRCSPRSGDLSVYWYQQSLDQGLQFLIQYYNGEERAKGNILERFSAQQFPDLHSELNLSSLELGDSALYFCASSGGNSWAEQYFGPGTRLTVT.

The rearrangement uses TRBV7-2 and TRBJ2-1; 10 positions match TRBD2. Germline V gene data show CDR1 as SGHTA and CDR2 as FQGNSA. V dropped 4 bases and J dropped 7; count of bases not matched to a gene: 7. This CDR3 has 15 residues. The CDR3 loop reads CASSYSGRSINEQFF. The CDR3 bases are TGTGCCAGCAGCTATAGCGGGAGGAGTATAAATGAGCAGTTCTTC.

The J gene is TRBJ1-2, the V gene TRBV30; the D gene is possibly TRBD1 (5 bases). CDR3 length equals 14 residues. The V end lost 3 bases, the J end lost 7 bases, and 18 bases lay between the germline ends. Germline values: CDR1 GTSNPN, CDR2 SVGIG (reference sequence). CDR3 residues: CAWRLQGAVGGYTF. CDR3 nucleotides: TGTGCCTGGAGGCTCCAAGGGGCCGTCGGTGGCTACACCTTC.

Worth noting for this clone: A read error may be the cause here, since a much bigger clone is one base away. The same CDR3 can be traced to other DNA sequences in this sample. J is TRBJ1-1 and V is TRBV5-1; unclear D gene. Trimming shortened V by 0 bases and J by 0 bases, and 3 bases separated the two germline ends. The V gene's germline CDR1 is SGHRS and CDR2 YFSETQ. The CDR3 runs 13 residues. The DNA for the CDR3 is TGCGCCAGCAGCTTGGGTCTGAACACTGAAGCTTTCTTT. It translates to CASSLGLNTEAFF.

This clone has just one count. The gene calls are TRBV14 and TRBJ2-7, with D tentatively TRBD2 (6 bases). In germline, CDR1 is SGHDN, CDR2 FVKESK. Between the trimmed V and J ends, which lost 4 bases and 3 bases, there was a span of 16 bases. The CDR3 is 15 residues long. In DNA form, the CDR3 reads TGTGCCAGCAGCCGCGGCCTCACCGGGAGCTACGAGCAGTACTTC. It encodes CASSRGLTGSYEQYF.

The chain links TRBV2 to TRBJ1-5; D is undetermined. The germline gives CDR1 SNHLY, CDR2 FYNNEI. V lost 0 bases and J lost 7, with 10 bases in between. This CDR3 spans 14 amino acids. DNA for the CDR3: TGTGCCAGCAGTGAAGCCACCGCTAACCAGCCCCAGCATTTT. Encoded protein: CASSEATANQPQHF.

The gene calls are TRBV5-8 and TRBJ2-3; 10 bases are shared with TRBD2. Per the germline V gene, CDR1 is SGHTS and CDR2 is YDEGEE. Trimming at V came to 0 bases and at J to 5 bases, leaving 9 bases not matched to a gene. The CDR3 consists of 17 residues. CDR3 DNA: TGTGCCAGCAGCTTGGCCGGGAGAGCGGGAGGGCGAGATACGCAGTATTTT. Protein sequence: CASSLAGRAGGRDTQYF.

J is TRBJ2-7 and V is TRBV21-1; TRBD1, as called in the table, went unchecked against the DNA. TRBV21-1 is noted as a pseudogene. The CDR3 totals 17 residues. The CDR3 is CASSKVDGDRSTYEQYF. In DNA, the CDR3 is TGTGCCAGCAGCAAAGTGGATGGGGACAGGTCGACCTACGAGCAGTACTTC.

A remark on this clone: At one boundary the junction diverges from the germline segment, which might be a read error. The CDR3 nucleotides read TGTGCCAGCAGCCCGGGGACGGAGTCCTACGAGCAGCACTTC. Its translation is CASSPGTESYEQHF. The chain links TRBV7-9 to TRBJ2-7; D tentatively reads TRBD1 or TRBD2 (5 bases each). Per germline, CDR1 SEHNR and CDR2 FQNEAQ (reference sequence). The CDR3 has 14 residues.

This rearrangement joins TRBV15 to TRBJ2-7; 10 bases line up with TRBD2. Germline lookup yields CDR1 LNHNV and CDR2 YYDKDF (reference sequence). Germline trimming cut 5 bases from V and 6 bases from J; bases unmatched to any gene: 10. The CDR3 has 15 amino acids. CDR3: CATSLQEREGREQYF. The CDR3 DNA sequence: TGTGCCACCAGCCTACAGGAGCGGGAGGGCCGCGAGCAGTACTTC.

The V call is TRBV14, the J call TRBJ2-2; D is unresolved. The germline V gene encodes CDR1 SGHDN and CDR2 FVKESK. The ends were cut back, 6 bases at V and 0 bases at J, with 8 bases in the middle. There are 14 residues in the CDR3. CDR3 DNA: TGTGCCAGCAGTGAACCCTCGAACACCGGGGAGCTGTTTTTT. This gives the protein CASSEPSNTGELFF.

Only a few counts were recorded for this clone. V and J are TRBV6-4 and TRBJ2-1; 10 bases line up with TRBD2. The CDR3 runs to 15 residues. The trim removed 4 bases at V and 2 bases at J, leaving 2 bases unmatched. In germline, CDR1 is MRHNA, CDR2 SNTAGT. DNA of the CDR3: TGTGCCAGCAGTGCAGCGGGAGGGGCCTACAATGAGCAGTTCTTC. This sequence encodes CASSAAGGAYNEQFF.

The table lists this clone with a few counts. V is TRBV7-9 and J is TRBJ2-3, with TRBD2 as a possible D gene (7 bases). The CDR3 loop spans 15 amino acids. The germline V and J ends were trimmed by 5 bases and 3 bases, with 15 bases remaining between them. Germline CDR1 reads SEHNR; CDR2 reads FQNEAQ (reference sequence). The CDR3 loop is CASSPKGGRTDTQYF. The CDR3 DNA sequence: TGTGCCAGCAGCCCAAAGGGGGGGCGGACAGATACGCAGTATTTT.

CDR3: CASSPDRTYEQYF. For the CDR3, the DNA is TGTGCCAGCTCTCCTGACAGGACCTACGAGCAGTACTTC. The V and J genes are TRBV18 and TRBJ2-7; perhaps TRBD1 as D (6 bases). The CDR3 has 13 amino acids. CDR1 and CDR2 from the germline V gene are KGHSH and LQKENI. Trimming left V 6 bases short and J 2 bases short, with 11 bases between.

The chain recombines TRBV5-1 with TRBJ2-5; possible D gene TRBD2, 6 bases. Per the germline V gene, CDR1 is SGHRS and CDR2 is YFSETQ. Trimming shortened V by 0 bases and J by 7 bases, and 16 bases separated the two germline ends. This CDR3 region has 15 residues. The CDR3 sequence is CASSLGGGNPATQYF. In DNA form, the CDR3 reads TGCGCCAGCAGCTTGGGAGGCGGGAACCCCGCGACCCAGTACTTC.

The chain links TRBV4-2 to TRBJ1-1; 8 nucleotides line up with TRBD1. Per germline, CDR1 LGHNA and CDR2 YNFKEQ. V gave up 5 bases and J gave up 5 bases; unmatched junction bases: 7. The CDR3 is made up of 14 amino acids. CDR3 in amino acids: CASSDGQGRTEAFF. DNA of the CDR3: TGTGCCAGCAGCGACGGACAGGGAAGGACTGAAGCTTTCTTT.

The J gene is TRBJ2-2, the V gene TRBV6-1; D not resolved. Trimming took 0 bases from V and 2 from J, leaving 7 bases between them. Germline assignment: CDR1 MNHNS and CDR2 SASEGT. The length of the CDR3 is 15 residues. This CDR3 is CASSEADTNTGELFF. The DNA of the CDR3 is TGTGCCAGCAGTGAAGCAGACACCAACACCGGGGAGCTGTTTTTT.